The present T cell receptor beta chain was sequenced within a study of blood T cell repertoires in COVID-19. As for the study in general: The origin of the acute and convalescent COVID-19 samples was the United States, Italy and Spain. PBMCs, B-cell-depleted T cells, or T cells provided the cDNA or gDNA that made up the material.

In the authors' workflow: Estimation of nucleated cell counts was performed using reference gene primer amplification. Method: immunoSEQ multiplex PCR; TCRdb's copy keeps in-frame clones and lacks some. The V and J calls and clone size come from that table; D and trimming were worked out from the DNA. The sample consists of around 43,000 clones, about 80% of them appearing once. CDR1 and CDR2 (germline): LGHDT, YNNKEL (reference sequence). Trimming removed 3 bases from V and 5 bases from J, with 7 bases in between. CDR3 size: 12 residues. The chain carries TRBV3-1 (or the pseudogene TRBV3-2) and TRBJ2-5, with unresolved D. The sequence was collected from a human donor in a cohort sampled during active COVID-19. The specimen sequenced was peripheral blood. The CDR3 protein is CASSHRMETQYF. The DNA of the CDR3 is TGTGCCAGCAGCCACAGGATGGAGACCCAGTACTTC.